This T cell receptor (beta chain) was recorded in a study of T-cell memory formation after mild COVID-19. CDR1 is SGHVS and CDR2 is FNYEAQ in the germline V gene. The J segment lost 3 bases and the V segment lost 4 bases, leaving 6 bases of the junction unmatched. The CDR3 is made up of 15 amino acids. The authors produced TCR alpha and TCR beta cDNA libraries with sample barcodes and UMIs by 5'RACE using constant-segment primers. MiXCR, applied by TCRdb to the 5' RACE reads, yields one record per CDR3 protein. The profile shows almost 350,000 distinct CDR3 sequences, around 20% of them singletons. Turning to this clonotype: No antigen is known for it.

General study results and limits: Contracting clones from day 15 to 85 showed balanced CD4/CD8; later expanders favored CD4+.

Sequenced: PBMCs or a T cell subset sorted from them (not recorded which). The receptor's source is a man younger than 35 who had mild COVID-19 (a few samples of this study predate the infection). Cell type and time point are not known. The chain has TRBV7-6 and TRBJ2-3; TRBD2 agrees at 8 bases. CDR3 residues: CASSWNPGGTDTQYF. In DNA, the CDR3 is TGTGCCAGCAGCTGGAATCCGGGGGGGACAGATACGCAGTATTTT.